Included here is one T cell receptor beta chain sequence, with context. Its matching antigen is unknown. Sequencing was performed with immunoSEQ multiplex PCR; in TCRdb, only in-frame clones are kept and a portion is missing. The sample contains approximately 15,000 clones, around 90% of which appear only once. The length of the CDR3 is 16 residues. Germline V gives CDR1 SGHDT, CDR2 YYEEEE. Trimming shortened V by 4 bases and J by 3 bases, and 19 bases separated the two germline ends. This entry comes from a study of T cells in localized non-small cell lung cancer. Whole-study findings and limits: Sequencing involved a lone tumor region, leaving heterogeneity possible.

This receptor was identified in a woman aged 35-75 years with stage III lung adenocarcinoma. The rearrangement uses TRBV5-6 and TRBJ1-1; D is uncertain. Sequenced material: peripheral blood mononuclear cells, taken before any cancer treatment. DNA for the CDR3: TGTGCCAGCAGCCAAACTAGGACCGGGAGGGACACTGAAGCTTTCTTT. Protein sequence: CASSQTRTGRDTEAFF.